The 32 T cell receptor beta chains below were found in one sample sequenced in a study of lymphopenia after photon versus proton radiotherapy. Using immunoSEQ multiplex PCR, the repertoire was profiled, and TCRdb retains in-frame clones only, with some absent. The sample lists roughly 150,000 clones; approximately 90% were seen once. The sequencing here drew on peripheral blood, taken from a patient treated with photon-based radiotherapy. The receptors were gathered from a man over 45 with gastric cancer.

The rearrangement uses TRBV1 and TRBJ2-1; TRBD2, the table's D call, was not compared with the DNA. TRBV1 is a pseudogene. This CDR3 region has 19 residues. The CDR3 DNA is TGCACCAGCAGCCAAGACCGGACTAGCGGGAGGGGAATTTACAATGAGCAGTTCTTC. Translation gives CTSSQDRTSGRGIYNEQFF.

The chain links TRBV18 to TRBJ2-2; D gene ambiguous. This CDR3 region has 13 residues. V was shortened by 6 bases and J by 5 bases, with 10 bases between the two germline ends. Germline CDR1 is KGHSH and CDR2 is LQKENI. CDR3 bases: TGTGCCAGCTCCCCCCTCACGACCGGGGAGCTGTTTTTT. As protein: CASSPLTTGELFF. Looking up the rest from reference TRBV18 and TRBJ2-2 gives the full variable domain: NAGVMQNPRHLVRRRGQEARLRCSPMKGHSHVYWYRQLPEEGLKFMVYLQKENIIDESGMPKERFSAEFPKEGPSILRIQQVVRGDSAAYFCASSPLTTGELFFGEGSRLTVL.

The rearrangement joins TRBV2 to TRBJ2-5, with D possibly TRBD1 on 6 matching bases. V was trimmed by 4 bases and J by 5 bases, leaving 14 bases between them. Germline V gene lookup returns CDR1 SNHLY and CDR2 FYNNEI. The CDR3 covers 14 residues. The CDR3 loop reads CASSVQGLRETQYF. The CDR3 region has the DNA TGTGCCAGCAGTGTCCAGGGGTTACGGGAGACCCAGTACTTC. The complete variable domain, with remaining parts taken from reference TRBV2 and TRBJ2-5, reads EPEVTQTPSHQVTQMGQEVILRCVPISNHLYFYWYRQILGQKVEFLVSFYNNEISEKSEIFDDQFSVERPDGSNFTLKIRSTKLEDSAMYFCASSVQGLRETQYFGPGTRLLVL.

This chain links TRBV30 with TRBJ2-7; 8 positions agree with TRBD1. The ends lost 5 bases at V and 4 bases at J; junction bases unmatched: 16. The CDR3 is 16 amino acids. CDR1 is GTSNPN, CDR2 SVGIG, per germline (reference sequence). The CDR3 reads CAWGDPGTGTKYEQYF. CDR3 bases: TGTGCCTGGGGGGACCCCGGGACAGGAACAAAATACGAGCAGTACTTC.

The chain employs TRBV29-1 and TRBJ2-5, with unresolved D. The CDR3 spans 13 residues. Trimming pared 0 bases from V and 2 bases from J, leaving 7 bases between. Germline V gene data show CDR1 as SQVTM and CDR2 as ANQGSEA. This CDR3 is CSVEDGQQETQYF. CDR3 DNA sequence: TGCAGCGTTGAAGATGGGCAGCAAGAGACCCAGTACTTC.

The CDR3 region has the DNA TGTGCCAGCAGTTCTCTTGGGACGGACTACGAGCAGTACTTC. Amino acids: CASSSLGTDYEQYF. The chain employs TRBV27 and TRBJ2-7; D tentatively reads TRBD1 or TRBD2 (5 bases each). The CDR3 is 14 residues long. V lost 4 bases to trimming and J lost 3 bases, with 13 bases between them. Germline CDR1 and CDR2: MNHEY and SMNVEV (reference sequence).

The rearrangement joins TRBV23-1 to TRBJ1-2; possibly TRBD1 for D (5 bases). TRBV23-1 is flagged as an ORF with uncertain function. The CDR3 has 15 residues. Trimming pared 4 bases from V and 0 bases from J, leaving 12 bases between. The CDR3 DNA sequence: TGCGCCAGCAGTCGGACATCAAAAGCTAACTATGGCTACACCTTC. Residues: CASSRTSKANYGYTF.

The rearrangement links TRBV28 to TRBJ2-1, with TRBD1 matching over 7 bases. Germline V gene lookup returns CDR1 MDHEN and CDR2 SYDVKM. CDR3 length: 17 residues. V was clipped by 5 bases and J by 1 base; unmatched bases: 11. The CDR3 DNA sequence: TGTGCCAGCAGTCTCCTCGGGGCAGGGGGATCCTACAATGAGCAGTTCTTC. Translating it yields CASSLLGAGGSYNEQFF.

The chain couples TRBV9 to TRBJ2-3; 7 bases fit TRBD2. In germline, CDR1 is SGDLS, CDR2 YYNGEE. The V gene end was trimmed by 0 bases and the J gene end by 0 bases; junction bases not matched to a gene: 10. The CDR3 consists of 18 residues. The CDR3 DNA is TGTGCCAGCAGCGTAGGGGCTAGCGGAGCTCCAAGCACAGATACGCAGTATTTT. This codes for CASSVGASGAPSTDTQYF.

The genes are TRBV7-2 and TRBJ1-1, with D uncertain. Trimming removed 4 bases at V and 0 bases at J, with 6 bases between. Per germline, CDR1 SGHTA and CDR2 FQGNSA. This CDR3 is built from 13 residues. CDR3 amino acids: CASSSQMNTEAFF. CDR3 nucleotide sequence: TGTGCCAGCAGCTCACAGATGAACACTGAAGCTTTCTTT.

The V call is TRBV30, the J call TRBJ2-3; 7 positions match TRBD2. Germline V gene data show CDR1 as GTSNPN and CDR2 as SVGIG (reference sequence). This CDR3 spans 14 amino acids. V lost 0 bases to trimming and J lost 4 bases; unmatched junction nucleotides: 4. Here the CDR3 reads CAWSVGLVSDTQYF. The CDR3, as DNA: TGTGCCTGGAGTGTCGGACTAGTCTCAGATACGCAGTATTTT.

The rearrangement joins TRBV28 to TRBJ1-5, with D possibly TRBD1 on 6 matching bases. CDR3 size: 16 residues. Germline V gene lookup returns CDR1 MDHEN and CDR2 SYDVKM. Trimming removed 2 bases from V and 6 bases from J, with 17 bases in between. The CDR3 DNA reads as TGTGCCAGCAGTTTAACGGGGCGGGGGGCCATTCAGCCCCAGCATTTT. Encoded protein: CASSLTGRGAIQPQHF.

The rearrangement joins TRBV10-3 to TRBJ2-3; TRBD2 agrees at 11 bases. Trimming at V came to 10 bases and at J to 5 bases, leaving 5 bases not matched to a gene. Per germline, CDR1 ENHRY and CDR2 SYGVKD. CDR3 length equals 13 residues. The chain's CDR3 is CATTLAGVDTQYF. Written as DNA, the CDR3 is TGTGCCACCACACTAGCGGGAGTAGATACGCAGTATTTT.

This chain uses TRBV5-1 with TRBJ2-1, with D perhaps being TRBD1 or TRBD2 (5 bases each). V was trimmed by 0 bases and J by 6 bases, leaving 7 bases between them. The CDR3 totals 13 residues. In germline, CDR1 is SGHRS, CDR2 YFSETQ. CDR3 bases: TGCGCCAGCAGCTTGGTTGGGGGCAATGAGCAGTTCTTC. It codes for CASSLVGGNEQFF.

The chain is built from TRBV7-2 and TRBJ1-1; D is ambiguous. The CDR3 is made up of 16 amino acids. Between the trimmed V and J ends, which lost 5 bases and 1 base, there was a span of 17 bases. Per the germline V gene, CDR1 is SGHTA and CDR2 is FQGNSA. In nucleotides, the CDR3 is TGTGCCAGCAGCCCTCGCCCGGGTGGTGGGAACACTGAAGCTTTCTTT. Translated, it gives CASSPRPGGGNTEAFF. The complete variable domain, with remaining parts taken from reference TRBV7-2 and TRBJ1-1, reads GAGVSQSPSNKVTEKGKDVELRCDPISGHTALYWYRQSLGQGLEFLIYFQGNSAPDKSGLPSDRFSAERTGGSVSTLTIQRTQQEDSAVYLCASSPRPGGGNTEAFFGQGTRLTVV.

CDR3 coding DNA: TGTGCCACCAGCAGAGATCAGGACACCTCCTACGAGCAGTACTTC. Residues: CATSRDQDTSYEQYF. V usage is TRBV15 and J usage is TRBJ2-7; the D gene is possibly TRBD1 (5 bases). The germline gives CDR1 LNHNV, CDR2 YYDKDF (reference sequence). CDR3 length equals 15 residues. The ends were cut back, 0 bases at V and 0 bases at J, with 9 bases in the middle.

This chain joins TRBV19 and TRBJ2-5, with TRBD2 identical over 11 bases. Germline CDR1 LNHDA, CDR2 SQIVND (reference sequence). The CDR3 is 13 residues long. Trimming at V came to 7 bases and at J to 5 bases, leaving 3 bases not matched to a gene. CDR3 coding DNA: TGTGCCAGTAAACTAGCGGGAGATGAGACCCAGTACTTC. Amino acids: CASKLAGDETQYF.

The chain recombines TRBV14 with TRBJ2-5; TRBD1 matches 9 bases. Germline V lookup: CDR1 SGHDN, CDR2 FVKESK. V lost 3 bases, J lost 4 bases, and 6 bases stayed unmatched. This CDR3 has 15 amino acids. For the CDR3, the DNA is TGTGCCAGCAGCCAGGACAGGGGAATGGGAGAGACCCAGTACTTC. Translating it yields CASSQDRGMGETQYF.

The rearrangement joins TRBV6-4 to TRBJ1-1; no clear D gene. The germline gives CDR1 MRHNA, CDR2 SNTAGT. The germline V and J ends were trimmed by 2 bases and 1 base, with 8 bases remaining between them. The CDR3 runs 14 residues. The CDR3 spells CASSDHDQNTEAFF. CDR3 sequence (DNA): TGTGCCAGCAGTGACCACGACCAGAACACTGAAGCTTTCTTT.

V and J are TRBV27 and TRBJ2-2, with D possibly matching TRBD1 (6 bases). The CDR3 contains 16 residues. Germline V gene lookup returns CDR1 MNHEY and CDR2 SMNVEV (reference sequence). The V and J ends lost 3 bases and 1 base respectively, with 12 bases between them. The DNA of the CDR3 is TGTGCCAGCAGTTTTTTTGACAGGTGGAACACCGGGGAGCTGTTTTTT. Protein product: CASSFFDRWNTGELFF.

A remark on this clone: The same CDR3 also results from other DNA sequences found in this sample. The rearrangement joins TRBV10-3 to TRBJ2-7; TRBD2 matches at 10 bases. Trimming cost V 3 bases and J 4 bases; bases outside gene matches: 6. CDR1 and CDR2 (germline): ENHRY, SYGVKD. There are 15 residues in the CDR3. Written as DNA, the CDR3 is TGTGCCATCAGTGACCAGACTAGCGGGTCTTACGAGCAGTACTTC. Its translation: CAISDQTSGSYEQYF.

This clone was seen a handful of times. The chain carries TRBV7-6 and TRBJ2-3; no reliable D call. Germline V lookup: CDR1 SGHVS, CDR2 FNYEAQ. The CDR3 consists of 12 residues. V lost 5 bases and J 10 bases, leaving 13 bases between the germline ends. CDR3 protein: CASSHQVGAQYF. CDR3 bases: TGTGCCAGCAGCCACCAAGTAGGAGCGCAGTATTTT.

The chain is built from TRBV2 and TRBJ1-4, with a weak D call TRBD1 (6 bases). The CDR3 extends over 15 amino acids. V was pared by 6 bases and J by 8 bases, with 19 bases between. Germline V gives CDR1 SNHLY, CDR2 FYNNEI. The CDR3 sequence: CASSGVGASGEKLFF. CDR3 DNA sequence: TGTGCCAGCAGCGGGGTGGGGGCTTCGGGGGAAAAACTGTTTTTT.

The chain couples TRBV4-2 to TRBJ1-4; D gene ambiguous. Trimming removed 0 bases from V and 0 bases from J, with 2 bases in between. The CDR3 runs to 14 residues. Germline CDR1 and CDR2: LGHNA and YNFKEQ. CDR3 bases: TGTGCCAGCAGCCAAGATACAACTAATGAAAAACTGTTTTTT. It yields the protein CASSQDTTNEKLFF.

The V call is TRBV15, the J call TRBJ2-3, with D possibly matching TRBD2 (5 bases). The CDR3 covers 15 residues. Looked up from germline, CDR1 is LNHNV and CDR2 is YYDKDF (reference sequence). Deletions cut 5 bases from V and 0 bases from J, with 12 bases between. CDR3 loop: CATSSIGGSTDTQYF. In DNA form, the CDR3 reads TGTGCCACCAGCTCCATAGGCGGGAGCACAGATACGCAGTATTTT. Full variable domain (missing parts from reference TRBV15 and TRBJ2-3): DAMVIQNPRYQVTQFGKPVTLSCSQTLNHNVMYWYQQKSSQAPKLLFHYYDKDFNNEADTPDNFQSRRPNTSFCFLDIRSPGLGDTAMYLCATSSIGGSTDTQYFGPGTRLTVL.

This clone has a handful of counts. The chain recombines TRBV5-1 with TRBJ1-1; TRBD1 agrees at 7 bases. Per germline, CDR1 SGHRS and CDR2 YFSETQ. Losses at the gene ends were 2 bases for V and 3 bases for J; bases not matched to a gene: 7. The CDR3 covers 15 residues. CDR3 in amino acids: CASSFGRGYDTEAFF. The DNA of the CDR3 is TGCGCCAGCAGCTTCGGCAGGGGGTATGACACTGAAGCTTTCTTT.

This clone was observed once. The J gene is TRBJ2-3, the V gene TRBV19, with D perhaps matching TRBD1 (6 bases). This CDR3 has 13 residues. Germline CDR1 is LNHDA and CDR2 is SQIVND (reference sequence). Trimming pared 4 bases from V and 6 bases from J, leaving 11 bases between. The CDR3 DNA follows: TGTGCCAGTAGTACCGGACAGAGGGATACGCAGTATTTT. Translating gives CASSTGQRDTQYF. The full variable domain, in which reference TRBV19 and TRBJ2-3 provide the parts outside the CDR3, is DGGITQSPKYLFRKEGQNVTLSCEQNLNHDAMYWYRQDPGQGLRLIYYSQIVNDFQKGDIAEGYSVSREKKESFPLTVTSAQKNPTAFYLCASSTGQRDTQYFGPGTRLTVL.

The CDR3 reads CASSPGTDPLLTGELFF. CDR3 DNA sequence: TGCGCCAGCAGCCCCGGGACGGACCCTCTTCTCACCGGGGAGCTGTTTTTT. V gene TRBV5-1 combines with J gene TRBJ2-2, with D possibly called TRBD1 or TRBD2 (5 bases each). V was clipped by 4 bases and J by 4 bases, with 20 bases between them. Germline V gene lookup returns CDR1 SGHRS and CDR2 YFSETQ. This CDR3 spans 17 amino acids.

This chain's CDR3 is CASSLAGGLNYNEQFF. CDR3 coding DNA: TGTGCCAGCAGCTTGGCGGGGGGCCTCAACTACAATGAGCAGTTCTTC. This chain uses TRBV5-4 with TRBJ2-1, with D perhaps TRBD2 (7 bases). Germline V gives CDR1 SGHNT, CDR2 YYREEE (reference sequence). The V end lost 0 bases, the J end lost 3 bases, and 13 bases lay between the germline ends. This CDR3 spans 16 amino acids.

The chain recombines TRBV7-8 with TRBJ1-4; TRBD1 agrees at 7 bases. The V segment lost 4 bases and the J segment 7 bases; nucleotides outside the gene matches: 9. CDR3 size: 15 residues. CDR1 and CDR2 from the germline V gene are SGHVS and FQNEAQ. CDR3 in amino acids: CASSSKTGLAEKLFF. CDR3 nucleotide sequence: TGTGCCAGCAGCTCCAAGACAGGGTTGGCTGAAAAACTGTTTTTT. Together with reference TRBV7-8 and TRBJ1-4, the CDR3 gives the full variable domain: GAGVSQSPRYKVAKRGQDVALRCDPISGHVSLFWYQQALGQGPEFLTYFQNEAQLDKSGLPSDRFFAERPEGSVSTLKIQRTQQEDSAVYLCASSSKTGLAEKLFFGSGTQLSVL.

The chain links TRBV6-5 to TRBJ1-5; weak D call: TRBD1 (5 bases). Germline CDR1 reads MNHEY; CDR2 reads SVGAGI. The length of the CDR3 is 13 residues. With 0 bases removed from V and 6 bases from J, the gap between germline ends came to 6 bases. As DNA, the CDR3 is TGTGCCAGCAGTTACTCAGGGACTCAGCCCCAGCATTTT. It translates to CASSYSGTQPQHF.

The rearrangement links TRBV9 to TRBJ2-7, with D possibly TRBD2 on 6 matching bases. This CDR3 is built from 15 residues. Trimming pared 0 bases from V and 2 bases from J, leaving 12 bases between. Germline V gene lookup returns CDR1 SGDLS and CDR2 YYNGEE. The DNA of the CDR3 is TGTGCCAGCAGCGTAGCCTACGGGGGACCCTACGAGCAGTACTTC. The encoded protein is CASSVAYGGPYEQYF. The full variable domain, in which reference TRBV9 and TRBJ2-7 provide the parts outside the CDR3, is DSGVTQTPKHLITATGQRVTLRCSPRSGDLSVYWYQQSLDQGLQFLIQYYNGEERAKGNILERFSAQQFPDLHSELNLSSLELGDSALYFCASSVAYGGPYEQYFGPGTRLTVT.